The T cell receptor beta chain described here comes from a study of post-analysis software for immune sequencing data. Presence of unique molecular identifiers characterized the TCR beta cDNA libraries. TCRdb re-derived calls from the PCR reads in MiXCR, one entry per CDR3 protein. The table shows 450,000 to 700,000 distinct CDR3 sequences, with around 47% occurring only once. For this clonotype: Its specificity is unknown.

This CDR3 spans 12 amino acids. Germline CDR1 and CDR2: SGHDN and FVKESK. Study conclusions and caveats: With TRBV5-6, TRBV5-1 and TRBV20-1 included, roughly five TRBV segments were more frequent in patients than in controls.

The chain joins TRBV14 to TRBJ2-7; D gene uncertain. The J call could be wrong; TRBJ2-5 is a better fit for the DNA end. This sequence originates from a girl under 18 with multiple sclerosis. Sequencing used blood. DNA of the CDR3: TGTGCCAGCAGCCAAGATATAAAGACCCAGTACTTC. The encoded protein is CASSQDIKTQYF.